The 8 T cell receptor beta chains given below trace back to one sample, sequenced in a study of CD8+ T cells in alopecia areata. Extracted from the samples, RNA was reverse transcribed into cDNA to serve as the sequencing template. The protocol was immunoSEQ multiplex PCR, while the TCRdb copy is restricted to in-frame clones and leaves out a portion. This table holds over 110,000 clones, approximately 50% found once. Sequencing was performed on CD4+ T cells sorted from blood, taken at week 0. The receptor set was obtained from a human donor with alopecia areata.

The chain couples TRBV5-1 to TRBJ1-2; 12 nucleotides align to TRBD1. The CDR3 has 16 residues. In germline, CDR1 is SGHRS, CDR2 YFSETQ. Germline trimming cut 3 bases from V and 6 bases from J; bases unmatched to any gene: 9. The CDR3 DNA follows: TGCGCCAGCAGCTCGGGACAGGGGGCCCGATCCAATGGCTACACCTTC. It specifies CASSSGQGARSNGYTF.

The chain joins TRBV15 to TRBJ2-2; TRBD2 might be the D (5 bases). The V end lost 3 bases, the J end lost 6 bases, and 11 bases lay between the germline ends. Germline CDR1 and CDR2: LNHNV and YYDKDF (reference sequence). The CDR3 spans 14 residues. As DNA, the CDR3 is TGTGCCACCAGCAGCATCGTGGGAGCCGGGGAGCTGTTTTTT. Protein sequence: CATSSIVGAGELFF. Full variable domain (missing parts from reference TRBV15 and TRBJ2-2): DAMVIQNPRYQVTQFGKPVTLSCSQTLNHNVMYWYQQKSSQAPKLLFHYYDKDFNNEADTPDNFQSRRPNTSFCFLDIRSPGLGDTAMYLCATSSIVGAGELFFGEGSRLTVL.

This clone was detected only a few times. CDR3 loop: CASRRRISGEKLFF. The CDR3 coding sequence is TGTGCCAGCAGGCGACGAATTAGTGGTGAAAAACTGTTTTTT. The rearrangement links TRBV6-5 to TRBJ1-4; D remains unclear. The CDR3 spans 14 residues. The V end was cut by 6 bases, the J end by 7 bases, with 15 bases between. The germline gives CDR1 MNHEY, CDR2 SVGAGI.

The chain uses TRBV29-1 and TRBJ2-1; tentative D call: TRBD1 (5 bases). V shed 4 bases and J shed 9 bases, with 13 bases lying between them. Germline values: CDR1 SQVTM, CDR2 ANQGSEA. The CDR3 is 12 residues long. The CDR3 bases are TGCAGCGTTGCGGCCCAGGGCAGTGAGCAGTTCTTC. Protein product: CSVAAQGSEQFF.

The chain combines TRBV5-1 with TRBJ2-7, with a weak D call TRBD1 (6 bases). Germline loops: CDR1 SGHRS, CDR2 YFSETQ. The ends were cut back, 0 bases at V and 1 base at J, with 8 bases in the middle. There are 14 residues in the CDR3. CDR3 nucleotide sequence: TGCGCCAGCAGCTTGGAGGGGGTGTCCTACGAGCAGTACTTC. Translation: CASSLEGVSYEQYF.

This clone was seen once. The chain links TRBV5-6 to TRBJ2-7; 7 nucleotides agree with TRBD2. Germline V lookup: CDR1 SGHDT, CDR2 YYEEEE. V was clipped by 0 bases and J by 3 bases; unmatched bases: 3. This CDR3 comprises 14 residues. The CDR3 reads CASSLARDYYEQYF. CDR3 DNA sequence: TGTGCCAGCAGCTTGGCCCGGGACTACTACGAGCAGTACTTC.

The chain uses TRBV29-1 and TRBJ2-3, with TRBD2 matching 12 bases. The ends lost 4 bases at V and 0 bases at J; junction bases unmatched: 11. The germline CDR1 and CDR2 sequences are SQVTM and ANQGSEA. The CDR3 contains 18 residues. In DNA form, the CDR3 reads TGCAGCGTTGCACAAGGACTAGCGGGGATCTCTAGCACAGATACGCAGTATTTT. This encodes CSVAQGLAGISSTDTQYF.

The V call is TRBV15, the J call TRBJ1-5; D is unclear. From germline, CDR1 is LNHNV and CDR2 YYDKDF (reference sequence). The CDR3 is 13 amino acids. V was shortened by 8 bases and J by 0 bases, with 8 bases between the two germline ends. CDR3 sequence (DNA): TGTGCCACCGAGGCCGATAGCAATCAGCCCCAGCATTTT. This translates into CATEADSNQPQHF.